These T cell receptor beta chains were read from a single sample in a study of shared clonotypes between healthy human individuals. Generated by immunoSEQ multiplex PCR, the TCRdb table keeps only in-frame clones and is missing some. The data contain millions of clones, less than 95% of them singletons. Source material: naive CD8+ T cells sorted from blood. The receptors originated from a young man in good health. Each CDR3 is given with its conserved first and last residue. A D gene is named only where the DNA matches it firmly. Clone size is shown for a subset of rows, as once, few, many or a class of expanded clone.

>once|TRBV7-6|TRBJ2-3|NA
CASSTEGGAREDTQYF
TGTGCCAGCAGCACCGAGGGGGGGGCAAGAGAGGATACGCAGTATTTT
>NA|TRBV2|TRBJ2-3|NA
CASNPGESTDTQYF
TGTGCCAGCAACCCCGGGGAAAGCACAGATACGCAGTATTTT
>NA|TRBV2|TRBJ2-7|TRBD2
CASTPGRAGVYEQYF
TGTGCCAGCACCCCCGGGAGGGCAGGGGTCTACGAGCAGTACTTC
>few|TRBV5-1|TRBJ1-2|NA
CASSLGGYGYTF
TGCGCCAGCAGCTTGGGGGGCTATGGCTACACCTTC
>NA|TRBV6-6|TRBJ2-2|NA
CASSYGVNTGELFF
TGTGCCAGCAGTTACGGGGTGAACACCGGGGAGCTGTTTTTT
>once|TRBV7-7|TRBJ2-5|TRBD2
CASSPGTSGGGTQYF
TGTGCTAGCAGCCCAGGGACTAGCGGGGGGGGGACCCAGTACTTC
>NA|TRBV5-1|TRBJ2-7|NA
CASSLELSEQYF
TGCGCCAGCAGCTTGGAGCTTTCCGAGCAGTACTTC
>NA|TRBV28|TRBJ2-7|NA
CASSLNAGISSYEQYF
TGTGCCAGCAGTTTAAATGCAGGGATTAGCTCCTACGAGCAGTACTTC
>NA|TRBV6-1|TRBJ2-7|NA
CASSDSLNYEQYF
TGTGCCAGCAGTGACAGCCTTAACTACGAGCAGTACTTC
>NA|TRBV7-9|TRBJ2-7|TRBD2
CASSFFSASGSYEQYF
TGTGCCAGCAGCTTCTTCTCGGCTAGCGGGAGCTACGAGCAGTACTTC
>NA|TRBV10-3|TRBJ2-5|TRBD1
CAISENRGVEETQYF
TGTGCCATCAGTGAGAACAGGGGTGTAGAAGAGACCCAGTACTTC
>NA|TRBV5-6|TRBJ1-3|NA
CASSFSTGNTIYF
TGTGCCAGCAGCTTTTCTACTGGAAACACCATATATTTT
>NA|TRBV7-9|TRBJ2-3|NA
CASSPKGTPDTQYF
TGTGCCAGCAGCCCCAAAGGCACCCCAGATACGCAGTATTTT
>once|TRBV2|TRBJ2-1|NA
CASTREVGNEQFF
TGTGCCAGCACCAGGGAAGTGGGGAATGAGCAGTTCTTC
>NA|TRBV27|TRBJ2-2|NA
CASSVEGSGTGELFF
TGTGCCAGCAGCGTTGAAGGCAGTGGGACCGGGGAGCTGTTTTTT
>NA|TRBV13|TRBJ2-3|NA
CASSPQREDTQYF
TGTGCCAGCAGCCCACAGCGAGAGGATACGCAGTATTTT
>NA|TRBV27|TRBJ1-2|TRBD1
CASSPLPIDRGRLHGYTF
TGTGCCAGCAGTCCTCTCCCGATCGACAGGGGGCGATTACATGGCTACACCTTC
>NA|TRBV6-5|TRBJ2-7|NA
CASSYAKAYEQYF
TGTGCCAGCAGTTACGCGAAGGCCTACGAGCAGTACTTC
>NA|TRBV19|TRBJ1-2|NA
CASSIPRDNIGYTF
TGTGCCAGTAGTATACCGCGGGACAACATCGGCTACACCTTC
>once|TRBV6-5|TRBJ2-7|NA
CASSYGAGLDEQYF
TGTGCCAGCAGTTACGGCGCAGGGCTGGACGAGCAGTACTTC
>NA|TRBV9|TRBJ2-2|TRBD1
CASNSDRDTGELFF
TGTGCCAGCAATTCGGACAGGGACACCGGGGAGCTGTTTTTT
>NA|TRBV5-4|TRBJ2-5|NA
CASSSGDSQETQYF
TGTGCCAGCAGTTCGGGGGACTCCCAAGAGACCCAGTACTTC
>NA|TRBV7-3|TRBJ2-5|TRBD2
CASSSISGTSGARGQETQYF
TGTGCCAGCAGCTCTATCTCCGGGACTAGCGGTGCTAGAGGGCAAGAGACCCAGTACTTC
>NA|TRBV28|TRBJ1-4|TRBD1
CASRLQGGDEKLFF
TGTGCCAGCAGACTACAGGGGGGGGATGAAAAACTGTTTTTT
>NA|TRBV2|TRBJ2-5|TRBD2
CASSTSGPQETQYF
TGTGCCAGCAGCACTAGCGGACCACAAGAGACCCAGTACTTC
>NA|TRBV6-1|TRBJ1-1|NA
CASSESGGDTEAFF
TGTGCCAGCAGTGAATCTGGTGGTGACACTGAAGCTTTCTTT
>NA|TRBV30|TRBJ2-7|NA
CAWSRTIYEQYF
TGTGCCTGGAGCAGGACTATTTACGAGCAGTACTTC
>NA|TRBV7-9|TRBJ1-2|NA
CASDPPGHANYGYTF
TGTGCCAGCGACCCCCCGGGACACGCTAACTATGGCTACACCTTC
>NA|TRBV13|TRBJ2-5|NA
CASSLRRSQETQYF
TGTGCCAGCAGCTTAAGACGGTCCCAAGAGACCCAGTACTTC
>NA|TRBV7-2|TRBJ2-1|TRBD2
CASSGLAGDNEQFF
TGTGCCAGCAGCGGACTAGCGGGAGATAATGAGCAGTTCTTC
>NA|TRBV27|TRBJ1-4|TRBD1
CASSFTGANEKLFF
TGTGCCAGCAGCTTTACAGGGGCTAATGAAAAACTGTTTTTT
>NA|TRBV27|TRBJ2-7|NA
CASSLSPGTYEQYF
TGTGCCAGCAGTTTATCTCCGGGGACCTACGAGCAGTACTTC
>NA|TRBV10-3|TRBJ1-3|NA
CATLDRGEGNTIYF
TGTGCCACCCTGGACCGAGGGGAAGGAAACACCATATATTTT
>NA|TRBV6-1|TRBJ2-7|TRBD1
CASSEEGDSYYEQYF
TGTGCCAGCAGTGAAGAGGGGGACAGTTACTACGAGCAGTACTTC
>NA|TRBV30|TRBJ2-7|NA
CAWSVVRDYEQYF
TGTGCCTGGAGTGTTGTCAGAGACTACGAGCAGTACTTC
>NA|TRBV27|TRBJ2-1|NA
CASRTSGLSEYNEQFF
TGTGCCAGCAGAACTTCCGGGCTCTCAGAGTACAATGAGCAGTTCTTC
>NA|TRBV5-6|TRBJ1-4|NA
CASSLSWRQTNEKLFF
TGTGCCAGCAGCTTGTCGTGGCGTCAAACTAATGAAAAACTGTTTTTT
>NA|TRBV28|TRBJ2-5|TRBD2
CASSPRLAQKGETQYF
TGTGCCAGCAGCCCGCGACTAGCGCAAAAGGGAGAGACCCAGTACTTC
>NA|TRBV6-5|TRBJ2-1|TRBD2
CASSYNGGSSYNEQFF
TGTGCCAGCAGTTACAACGGGGGGAGCTCCTACAATGAGCAGTTCTTC
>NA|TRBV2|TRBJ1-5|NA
CASRELDQPQHF
TGTGCCAGCAGGGAATTAGATCAGCCCCAGCATTTT
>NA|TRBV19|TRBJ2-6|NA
CASSPNEAGANVLTF
TGTGCCAGTAGCCCAAATGAAGCTGGGGCCAACGTCCTGACTTTC
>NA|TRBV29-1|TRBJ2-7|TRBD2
CSVQGTSGNSYEQYF
TGCAGCGTTCAAGGCACTAGCGGGAATTCCTACGAGCAGTACTTC
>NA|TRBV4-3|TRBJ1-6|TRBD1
CASSRLTGVDNSPLHF
TGCGCCAGCAGCCGCCTAACAGGGGTTGACAATTCACCCCTCCACTTT
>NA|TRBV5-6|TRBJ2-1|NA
CASSLPSGTYNEQFF
TGTGCCAGCAGCCTACCAAGCGGCACTTACAATGAGCAGTTCTTC
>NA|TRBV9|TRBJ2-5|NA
CASSVGTPETQYF
TGTGCCAGCAGCGTGGGGACGCCGGAGACCCAGTACTTC
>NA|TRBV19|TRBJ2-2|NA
CASSIWSIGELFF
TGTGCCAGTAGTATTTGGAGTATCGGGGAGCTGTTTTTT
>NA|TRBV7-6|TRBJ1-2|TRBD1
CASSASLGQGLNNYGYTF
TGTGCCAGCAGCGCATCCTTAGGACAGGGGCTCAATAACTATGGCTACACCTTC
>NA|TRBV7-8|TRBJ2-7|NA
CASSPEGVRDYEQYF
TGTGCCAGCAGCCCCGAAGGGGTGCGGGACTACGAGCAGTACTTC
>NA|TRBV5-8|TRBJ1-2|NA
CASSSDIFYGYTF
TGTGCCAGCAGCTCGGACATCTTTTACGGCTACACCTTC
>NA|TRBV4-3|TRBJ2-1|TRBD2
CASSHHREAYNEQFF
TGCGCCAGCAGCCATCATCGGGAGGCCTACAATGAGCAGTTCTTC
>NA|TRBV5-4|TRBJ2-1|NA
CASSLAYDKGWDNEQFF
TGTGCCAGCAGCTTGGCCTATGACAAGGGCTGGGACAATGAGCAGTTCTTC
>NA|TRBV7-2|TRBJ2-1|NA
CASSLARERAYNEQFF
TGTGCCAGCAGCTTAGCCCGGGAGAGAGCCTACAATGAGCAGTTCTTC
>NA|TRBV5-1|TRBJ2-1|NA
CASNSNPGFNEQFF
TGCGCCAGCAACTCCAACCCGGGTTTTAATGAGCAGTTCTTC
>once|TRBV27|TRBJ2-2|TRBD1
CASSVQRTGKNTGELFF
TGTGCCAGCAGTGTCCAGAGGACAGGGAAGAATACCGGGGAGCTGTTTTTT
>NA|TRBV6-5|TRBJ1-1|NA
CASSFGGEAFF
TGTGCCAGCAGTTTCGGGGGGGAAGCTTTCTTT